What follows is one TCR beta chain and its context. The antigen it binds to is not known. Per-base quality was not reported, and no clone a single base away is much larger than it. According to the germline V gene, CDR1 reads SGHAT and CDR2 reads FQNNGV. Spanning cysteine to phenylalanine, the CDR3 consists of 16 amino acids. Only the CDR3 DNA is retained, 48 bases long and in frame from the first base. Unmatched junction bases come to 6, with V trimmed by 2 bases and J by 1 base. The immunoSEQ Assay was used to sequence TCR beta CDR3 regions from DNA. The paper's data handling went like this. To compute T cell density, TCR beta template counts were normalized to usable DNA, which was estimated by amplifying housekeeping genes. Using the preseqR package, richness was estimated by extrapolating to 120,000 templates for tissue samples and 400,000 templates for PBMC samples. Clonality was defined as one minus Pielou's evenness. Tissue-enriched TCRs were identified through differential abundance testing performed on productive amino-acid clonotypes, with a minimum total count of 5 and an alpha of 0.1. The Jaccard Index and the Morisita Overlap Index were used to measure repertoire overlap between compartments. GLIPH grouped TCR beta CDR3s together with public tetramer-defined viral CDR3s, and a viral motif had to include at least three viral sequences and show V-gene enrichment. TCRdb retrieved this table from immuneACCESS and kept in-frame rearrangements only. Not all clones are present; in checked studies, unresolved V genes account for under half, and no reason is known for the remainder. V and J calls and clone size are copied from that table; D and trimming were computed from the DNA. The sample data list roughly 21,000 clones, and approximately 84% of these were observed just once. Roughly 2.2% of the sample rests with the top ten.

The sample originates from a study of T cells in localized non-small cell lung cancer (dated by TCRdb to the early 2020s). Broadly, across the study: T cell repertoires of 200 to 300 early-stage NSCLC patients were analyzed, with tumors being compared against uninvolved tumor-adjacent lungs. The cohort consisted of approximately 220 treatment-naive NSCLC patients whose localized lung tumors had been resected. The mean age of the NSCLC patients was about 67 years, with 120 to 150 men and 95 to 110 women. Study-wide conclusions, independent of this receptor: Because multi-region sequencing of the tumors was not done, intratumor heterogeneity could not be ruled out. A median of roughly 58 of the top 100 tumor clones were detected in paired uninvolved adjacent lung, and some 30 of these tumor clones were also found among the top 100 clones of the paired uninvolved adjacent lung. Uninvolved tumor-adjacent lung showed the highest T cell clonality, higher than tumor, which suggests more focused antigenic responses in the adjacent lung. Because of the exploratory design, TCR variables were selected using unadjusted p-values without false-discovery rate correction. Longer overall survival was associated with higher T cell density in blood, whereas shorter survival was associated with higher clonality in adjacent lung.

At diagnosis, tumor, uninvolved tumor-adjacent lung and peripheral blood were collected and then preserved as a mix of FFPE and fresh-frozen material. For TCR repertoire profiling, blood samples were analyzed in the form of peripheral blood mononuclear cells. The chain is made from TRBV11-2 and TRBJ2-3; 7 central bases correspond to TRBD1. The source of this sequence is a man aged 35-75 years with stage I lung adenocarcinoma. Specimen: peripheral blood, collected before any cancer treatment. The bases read TGTGCCAGCAGCTTATCCACAGGGGTTGGCACAGATACGCAGTATTTT. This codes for CASSLSTGVGTDTQYF.